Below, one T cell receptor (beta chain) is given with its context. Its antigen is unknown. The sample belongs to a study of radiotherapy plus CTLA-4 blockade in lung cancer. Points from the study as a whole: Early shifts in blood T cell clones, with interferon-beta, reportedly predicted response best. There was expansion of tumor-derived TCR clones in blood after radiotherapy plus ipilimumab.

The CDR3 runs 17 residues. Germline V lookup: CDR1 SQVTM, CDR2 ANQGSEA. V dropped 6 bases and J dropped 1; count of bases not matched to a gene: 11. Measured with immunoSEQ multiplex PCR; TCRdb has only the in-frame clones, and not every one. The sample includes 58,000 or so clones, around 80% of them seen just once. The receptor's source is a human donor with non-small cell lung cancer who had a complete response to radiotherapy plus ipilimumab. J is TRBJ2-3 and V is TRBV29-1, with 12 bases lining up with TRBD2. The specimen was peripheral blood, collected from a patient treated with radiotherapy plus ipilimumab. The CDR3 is CSVGGLAGGPGTDTQYF. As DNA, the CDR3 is TGCAGCGTGGGGGGGCTAGCGGGAGGGCCGGGCACAGATACGCAGTATTTT.